This T cell receptor beta chain was identified during a study of T cells in Graves' hyperthyroidism and ophthalmopathy. It was 8 to 10 ml of fresh peripheral blood that supplied the PBMCs. The V and J ends lost 5 bases and 11 bases respectively, with 16 bases between them. The germline CDR1 and CDR2 sequences are SGHRS and YFSETQ. The CDR3 is 12 amino acids. This clonotype was seen a few times. Its antigen is unknown. From RNA transcripts, TCR beta CDR3 regions were amplified. HTBI primers drove first-round RT-PCR of the TCR CDR3. TCRdb re-analysed the multiplex PCR reads in MiXCR, keeping a single row per CDR3 protein. The data hold about 400,000 distinct CDR3 sequences, with around an eighth observed a single time. Study conclusions and caveats: Ophthalmopathy and stable hyperthyroidism were separated by a 13 V-J model.

The clonotype comes from a man aged 50-59 years with Graves' ophthalmopathy. V and J are TRBV5-1 and TRBJ1-1, with TRBD1 as a possible D gene (5 bases). What was sequenced was blood. The DNA for the CDR3 is TGCGCCAGCAGTTTTGACAGCCACCAGGCTTTCTTT. Translated, it gives CASSFDSHQAFF.